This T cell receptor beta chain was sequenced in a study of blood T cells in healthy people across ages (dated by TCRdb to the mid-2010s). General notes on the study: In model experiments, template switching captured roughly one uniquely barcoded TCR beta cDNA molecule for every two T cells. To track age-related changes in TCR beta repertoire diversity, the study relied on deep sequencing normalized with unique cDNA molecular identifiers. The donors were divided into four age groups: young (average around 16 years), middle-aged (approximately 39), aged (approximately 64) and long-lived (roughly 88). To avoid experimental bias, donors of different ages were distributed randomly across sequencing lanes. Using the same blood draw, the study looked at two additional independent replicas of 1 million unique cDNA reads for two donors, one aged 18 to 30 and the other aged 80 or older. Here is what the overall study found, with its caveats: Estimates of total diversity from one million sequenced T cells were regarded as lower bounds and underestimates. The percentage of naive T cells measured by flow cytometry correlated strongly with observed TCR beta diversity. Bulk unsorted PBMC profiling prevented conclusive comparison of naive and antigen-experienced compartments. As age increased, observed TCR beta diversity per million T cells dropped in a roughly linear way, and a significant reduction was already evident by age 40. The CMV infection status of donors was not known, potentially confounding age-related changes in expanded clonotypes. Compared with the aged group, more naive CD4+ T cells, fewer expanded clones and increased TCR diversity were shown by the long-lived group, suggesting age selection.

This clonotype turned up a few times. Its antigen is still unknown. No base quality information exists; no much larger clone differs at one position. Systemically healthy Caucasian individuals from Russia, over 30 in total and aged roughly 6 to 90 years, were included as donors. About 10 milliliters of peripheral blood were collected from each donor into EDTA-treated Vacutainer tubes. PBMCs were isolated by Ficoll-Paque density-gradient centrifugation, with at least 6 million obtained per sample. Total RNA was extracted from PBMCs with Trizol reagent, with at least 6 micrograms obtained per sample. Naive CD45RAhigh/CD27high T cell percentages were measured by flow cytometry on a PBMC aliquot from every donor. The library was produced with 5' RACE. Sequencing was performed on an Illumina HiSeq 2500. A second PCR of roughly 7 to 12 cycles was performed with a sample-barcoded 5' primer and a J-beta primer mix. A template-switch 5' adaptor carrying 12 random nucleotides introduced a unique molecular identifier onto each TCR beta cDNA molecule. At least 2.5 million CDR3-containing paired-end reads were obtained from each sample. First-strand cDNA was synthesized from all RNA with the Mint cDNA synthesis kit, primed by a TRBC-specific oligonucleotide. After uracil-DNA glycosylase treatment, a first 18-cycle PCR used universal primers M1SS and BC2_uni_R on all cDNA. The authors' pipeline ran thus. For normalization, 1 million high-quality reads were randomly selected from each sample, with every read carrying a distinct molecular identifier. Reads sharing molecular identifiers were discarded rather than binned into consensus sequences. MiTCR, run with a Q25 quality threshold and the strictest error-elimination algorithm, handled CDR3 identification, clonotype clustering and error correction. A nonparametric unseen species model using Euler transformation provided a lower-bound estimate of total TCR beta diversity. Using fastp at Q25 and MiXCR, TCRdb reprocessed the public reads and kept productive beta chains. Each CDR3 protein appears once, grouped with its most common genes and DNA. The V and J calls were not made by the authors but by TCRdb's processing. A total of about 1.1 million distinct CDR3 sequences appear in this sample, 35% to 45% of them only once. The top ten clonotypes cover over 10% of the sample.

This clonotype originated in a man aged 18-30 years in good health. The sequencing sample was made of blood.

The CDR3: CSANRLPGELFF. The DNA sequence follows: TGCAGTGCTAACCGGCTCCCCGGGGAGCTGTTTTTT. This receptor chain uses TRBV20-1 and TRBJ2-2, with an unclear D gene assignment. The germline V gene (reference sequence) sets CDR1 to DFQATT and CDR2 to SNEGSKA. The CDR3 sequence holds 12 residues, the cysteine and phenylalanine included. Only the CDR3 DNA is retained, 36 bases long and in frame from the first base. V is reduced by 4 bases and J by 6 bases, leaving a spacing of 9 bases between them.